This TCR beta chain was captured by sequencing in a study of PD-1 blockade in classical Hodgkin lymphoma. The time point denotes: newly diagnosed, previously untreated cHL patient sample. Purified CD4+ T cells were obtained from thawed PBMCs through magnetic negative selection. The germline CDR1 and CDR2 sequences are SGHVS and FNYEAQ. V lost 6 bases, J lost 4 bases, and 16 bases stayed unmatched. The CDR3 is 18 residues long. Profiled with immunoSEQ multiplex PCR; TCRdb holds only in-frame clones, not every one. Of fewer than 20,000 clones listed, roughly 90% are singletons. This TCR derives from a human donor with classical Hodgkin lymphoma. Sequenced: CD4+ T cells from blood. This sequence joins TRBV7-6 and TRBJ2-3; 10 bases align to TRBD1. The CDR3 spells CASRDLAPGQGPSDTQYF. The CDR3, as DNA: TGTGCCAGCAGGGACCTGGCCCCGGGACAGGGGCCCTCAGATACGCAGTATTTT. Using reference TRBV7-6 and TRBJ2-3 for the parts outside the CDR3, the full variable domain is GAGVSQSPRYKVTKRGQDVALRCDPISGHVSLYWYRQALGQGPEFLTYFNYEAQQDKSGLPNDRFSAERPEGSISTLTIQRTEQRDSAMYRCASRDLAPGQGPSDTQYFGPGTRLTVL.